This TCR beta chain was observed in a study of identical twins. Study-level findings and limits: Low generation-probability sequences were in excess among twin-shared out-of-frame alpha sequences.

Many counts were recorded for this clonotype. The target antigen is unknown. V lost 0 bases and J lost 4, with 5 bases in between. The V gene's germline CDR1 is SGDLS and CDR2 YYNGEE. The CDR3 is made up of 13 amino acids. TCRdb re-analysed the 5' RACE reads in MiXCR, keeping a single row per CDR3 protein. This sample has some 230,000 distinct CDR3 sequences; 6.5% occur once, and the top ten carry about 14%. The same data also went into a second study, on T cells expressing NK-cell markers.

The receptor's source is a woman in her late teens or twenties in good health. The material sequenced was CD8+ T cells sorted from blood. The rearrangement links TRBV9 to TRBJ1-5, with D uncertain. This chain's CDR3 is CASSVGSNQPQHF. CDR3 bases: TGTGCCAGCAGCGTAGGGTCGAATCAGCCCCAGCATTTT. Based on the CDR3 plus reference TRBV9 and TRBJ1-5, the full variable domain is DSGVTQTPKHLITATGQRVTLRCSPRSGDLSVYWYQQSLDQGLQFLIQYYNGEERAKGNILERFSAQQFPDLHSELNLSSLELGDSALYFCASSVGSNQPQHFGDGTRLSIL.